This T cell receptor (beta chain) was retrieved from a study of T cells in localized non-small cell lung cancer. Broader study findings: Longer overall survival was associated with a higher density of T cells in the blood. Among the tissues sampled, uninvolved adjacent lung had the highest T cell clonality, above tumor. Owing to sequencing of a solitary tumor region, heterogeneity cannot be discounted.

The assay was immunoSEQ multiplex PCR, and TCRdb's table has in-frame clones only and misses some. Altogether around 41,000 clones are present, around nine tenths being singletons, with the ten largest covering roughly 2.6%. On this clone: Antigen specificity is unknown.

Losses at the gene ends were 4 bases for V and 5 bases for J; bases not matched to a gene: 8. This CDR3 comprises 16 residues. The V gene's germline CDR1 is LGHNA and CDR2 YNFKEQ. This chain links TRBV4-2 with TRBJ2-5, with TRBD2 identical over 12 bases. Sequencing was performed on peripheral blood, taken before any cancer treatment. This TCR came from a female donor of 60 years or more with stage I squamous cell lung carcinoma. The DNA for the CDR3 is TGTGCCAGCAGCCCGCTGACTAGCGGGAGTCATGAGACCCAGTACTTC. It encodes CASSPLTSGSHETQYF.